A single sample gave rise to the 9 T cell receptor beta chains below, sequenced in a study of identical twins. MiXCR was run by TCRdb on the 5' RACE reads, yielding one entry per CDR3 protein. The sample has under 250,000 distinct CDR3 sequences; roughly 7.5% are singletons. This same sample was also part of a study on yellow fever vaccine responses in identical twins.

Sequencing was done on a sample of CD8+ T cells sorted from blood. The receptors shown here come from a woman aged 18-29 years in good health.

Of note for this clonotype: One end of the junction is discordant with germline, which a read error may explain. The chain links TRBV3-1 to TRBJ2-1, with 8 positions matching TRBD2. In germline, CDR1 is LGHDT, CDR2 YNNKEL (reference sequence). CDR3 length: 18 residues. DNA of the CDR3: TGTGCCATCAGCCCCCTTCGGGAGGGCCTCTGGGCCTACAATGAGCAGTTCTTC. Amino acid sequence: CAISPLREGLWAYNEQFF.

This clonotype occurred many times. V and J are TRBV10-3 and TRBJ2-7, with D possibly matching TRBD2 (6 bases). This CDR3 has 16 residues. The germline V gene encodes CDR1 ENHRY and CDR2 SYGVKD. Trimming took off 3 bases at V and 2 bases at J, with 17 bases between the two ends. The CDR3 here is CAISERGGGSPYEQYF. For the CDR3, the DNA is TGTGCCATCAGTGAAAGAGGTGGAGGGAGCCCCTACGAGCAGTACTTC.

This clonotype was seen ten or more times. The rearrangement joins TRBV5-6 to TRBJ2-1; possibly TRBD2 for D (6 bases). CDR3 length: 17 amino acids. CDR1 and CDR2 (germline): SGHDT, YYEEEE. V lost 0 bases and J lost 0, with 13 bases in between. The CDR3 spells CASSLEGSGGSYNEQFF. For the CDR3, the DNA is TGTGCCAGCAGCTTGGAAGGTAGCGGAGGCTCCTACAATGAGCAGTTCTTC.

This clonotype was seen many times. The V and J genes are TRBV7-9 and TRBJ2-3; no definite D call. The germline CDR1 and CDR2 sequences are SEHNR and FQNEAQ (reference sequence). Trimming took 4 bases from V and 2 from J, leaving 10 bases between them. CDR3 length equals 14 residues. As DNA, the CDR3 is TGTGCCAGCAGCTCCAGTGGAGTCACAGATACGCAGTATTTT. Translated: CASSSSGVTDTQYF.

This rearrangement joins TRBV12-5 to TRBJ1-1; D may be TRBD1 (5 bases). Germline loops: CDR1 LGHNT, CDR2 FRNRAP. The V end was cut by 5 bases, the J end by 10 bases, with 11 bases between. The length of the CDR3 is 11 residues. DNA for the CDR3: TGTGCTAGTGGTAAGGGACTTGGAGCTTTCTTT. Its translation is CASGKGLGAFF.

This clonotype was found many times. The chain employs TRBV12-3 or TRBV12-4 and TRBJ2-3, with D uncertain. Trimming pared 5 bases from V and 0 bases from J, leaving 15 bases between. This CDR3 has 16 amino acids. The CDR3 coding sequence is TGTGCCAGCAGTCCACCCTACTTCGACAGCACAGATACGCAGTATTTT. It is translated as CASSPPYFDSTDTQYF.

This clonotype showed up many times. V gene TRBV29-1 combines with J gene TRBJ2-2, with 9 bases matching TRBD2. The ends lost 7 bases at V and 2 bases at J; junction bases unmatched: 8. The CDR3 has 15 residues. CDR1 is SQVTM, CDR2 ANQGSEA, per germline. For the CDR3, the DNA is TGCAGCGCCGAACGCGGGGGGGGAAACACCGGGGAGCTGTTTTTT. Protein: CSAERGGGNTGELFF.

This clonotype was picked up many times. The genes are TRBV28 and TRBJ1-1; no definite D call. The germline CDR1 and CDR2 sequences are MDHEN and SYDVKM. The CDR3 has 16 residues. Trimming cost V 3 bases and J 3 bases, with 17 bases left between them. CDR3 sequence (DNA): TGTGCCAGCAGTTTCATTTTCGGGGTAGGAGACACTGAAGCTTTCTTT. Translated: CASSFIFGVGDTEAFF. Together with reference TRBV28 and TRBJ1-1, the CDR3 gives the full variable domain: DVKVTQSSRYLVKRTGEKVFLECVQDMDHENMFWYRQDPGLGLRLIYFSYDVKMKEKGDIPEGYSVSREKKERFSLILESASTNQTSMYLCASSFIFGVGDTEAFFGQGTRLTVV.

The chain recombines TRBV20-1 with TRBJ2-7; unclear D gene. From germline, CDR1 is DFQATT and CDR2 SNEGSKA (reference sequence). The CDR3 consists of 13 residues. Trimming shortened V by 3 bases and J by 0 bases, and 9 bases separated the two germline ends. The CDR3 DNA reads as TGCAGTGCTAGCGAGCGAAGCTCCTACGAGCAGTACGTC. As protein: CSASERSSYEQYV.